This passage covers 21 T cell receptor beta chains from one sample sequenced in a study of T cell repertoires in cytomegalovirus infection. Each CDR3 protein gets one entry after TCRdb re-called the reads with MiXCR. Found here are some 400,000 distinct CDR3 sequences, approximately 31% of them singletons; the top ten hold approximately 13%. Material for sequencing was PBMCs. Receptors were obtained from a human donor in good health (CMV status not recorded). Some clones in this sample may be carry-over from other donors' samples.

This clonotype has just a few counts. In DNA, the CDR3 is TGTGCCAGCAGCTTAGGCGGAGCCACCGCCCGGACGGGCAGGGGCTCCTACGAGCAGTACTTC. This sequence encodes CASSLGGATARTGRGSYEQYF. V gene TRBV7-6 combines with J gene TRBJ2-7; D is perhaps TRBD1 (6 bases). Germline V gene sequence: CDR1 SGHVS, CDR2 FNYEAQ. The V end was cut by 1 base, the J end by 0 bases, with 28 bases between. There are 21 residues in the CDR3.

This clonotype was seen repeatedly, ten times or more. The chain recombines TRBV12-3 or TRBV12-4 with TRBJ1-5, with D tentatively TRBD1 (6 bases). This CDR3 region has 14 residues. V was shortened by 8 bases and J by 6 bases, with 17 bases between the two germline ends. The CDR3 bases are TGTGCCAGCTCCGAGGGGGGGGCGGTTCAGCCCCAGCATTTT. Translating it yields CASSEGGAVQPQHF.

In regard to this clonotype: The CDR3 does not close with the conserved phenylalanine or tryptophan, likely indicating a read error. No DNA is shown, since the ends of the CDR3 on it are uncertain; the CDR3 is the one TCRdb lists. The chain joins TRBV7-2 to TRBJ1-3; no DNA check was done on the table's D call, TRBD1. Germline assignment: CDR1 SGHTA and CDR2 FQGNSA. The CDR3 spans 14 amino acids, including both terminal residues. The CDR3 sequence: CASSLGGIGNTISL.

This chain's CDR3 is CASRILAGAQYF. The CDR3 DNA follows: TGTGCCAGCAGAATTCTAGCTGGTGCGCAGTACTTC. The J gene is TRBJ2-1, the V gene TRBV2, with D possibly being TRBD2 (5 bases). With the DNA end fitting TRBJ2-7 better, the J assignment may be wrong. Germline V gene lookup returns CDR1 SNHLY and CDR2 FYNNEI. There are 12 residues in the CDR3.

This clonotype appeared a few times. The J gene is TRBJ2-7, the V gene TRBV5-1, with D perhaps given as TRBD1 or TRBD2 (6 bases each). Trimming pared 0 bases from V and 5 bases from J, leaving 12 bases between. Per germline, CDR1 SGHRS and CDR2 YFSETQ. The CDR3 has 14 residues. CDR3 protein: CASSLDGGGNEQYF. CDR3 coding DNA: TGCGCCAGCAGCTTGGACGGGGGCGGGAACGAGCAGTACTTC.

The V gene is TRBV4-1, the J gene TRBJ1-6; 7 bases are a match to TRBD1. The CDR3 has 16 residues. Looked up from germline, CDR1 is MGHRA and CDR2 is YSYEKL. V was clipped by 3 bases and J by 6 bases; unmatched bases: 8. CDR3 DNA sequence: TGCGCCAGCAGCCACCCAGGGACAGTTAGTAATTCACCCCTCCACTTT. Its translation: CASSHPGTVSNSPLHF.

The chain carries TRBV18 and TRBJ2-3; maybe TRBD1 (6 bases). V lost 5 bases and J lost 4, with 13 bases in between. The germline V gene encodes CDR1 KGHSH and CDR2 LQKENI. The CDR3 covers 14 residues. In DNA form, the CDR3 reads TGTGCCAGCTCAATCGGCAGGGGTGCAGATACGCAGTATTTT. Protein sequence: CASSIGRGADTQYF.

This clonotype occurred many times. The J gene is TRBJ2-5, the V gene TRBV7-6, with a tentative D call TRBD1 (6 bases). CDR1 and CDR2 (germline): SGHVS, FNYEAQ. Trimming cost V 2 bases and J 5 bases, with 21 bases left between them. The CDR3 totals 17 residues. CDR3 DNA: TGTGCCAGCAGCTTACCAGGACAGACCTCAGAGGGTGAGACCCAGTACTTC. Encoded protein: CASSLPGQTSEGETQYF.

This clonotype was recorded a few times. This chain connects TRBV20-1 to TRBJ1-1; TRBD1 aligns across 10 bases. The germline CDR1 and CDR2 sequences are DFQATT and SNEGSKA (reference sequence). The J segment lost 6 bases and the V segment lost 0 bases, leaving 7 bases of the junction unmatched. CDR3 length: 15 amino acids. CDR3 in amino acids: CSARDRGQGSSEAFF. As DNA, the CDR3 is TGCAGTGCTAGAGATAGGGGACAGGGGAGCTCTGAAGCTTTCTTT.

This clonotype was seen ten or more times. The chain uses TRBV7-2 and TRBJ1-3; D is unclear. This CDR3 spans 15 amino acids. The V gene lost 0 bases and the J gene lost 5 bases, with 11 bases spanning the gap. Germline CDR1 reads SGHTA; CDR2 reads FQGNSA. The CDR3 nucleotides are TGTGCCAGCAGCTTAGCTGGCGTGGGTAGAAACACCATATATTTT. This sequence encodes CASSLAGVGRNTIYF.

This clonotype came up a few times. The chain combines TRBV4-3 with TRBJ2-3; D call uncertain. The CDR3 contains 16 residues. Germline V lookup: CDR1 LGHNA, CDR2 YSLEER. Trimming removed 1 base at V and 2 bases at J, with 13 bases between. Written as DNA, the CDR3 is TGCGCCAGCAGCCAAGGGCAAGACACTTACACAGATACGCAGTATTTT. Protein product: CASSQGQDTYTDTQYF.

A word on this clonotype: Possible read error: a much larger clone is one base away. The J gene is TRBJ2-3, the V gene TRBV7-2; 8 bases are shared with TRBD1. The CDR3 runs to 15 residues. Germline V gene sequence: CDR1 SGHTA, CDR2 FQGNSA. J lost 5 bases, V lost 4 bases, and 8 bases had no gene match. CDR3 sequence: CASSYATQGVDTQYF. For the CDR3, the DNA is TGTGCCAGCAGCTATGCAACACAGGGGGTAGATACGCAGTATTTT.

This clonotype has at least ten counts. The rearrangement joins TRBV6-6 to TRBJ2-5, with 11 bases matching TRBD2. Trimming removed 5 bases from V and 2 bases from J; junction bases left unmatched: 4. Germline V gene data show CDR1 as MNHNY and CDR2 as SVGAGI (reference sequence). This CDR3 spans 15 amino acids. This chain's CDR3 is CASSQGLAEQETQYF. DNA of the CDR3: TGTGCCAGCAGTCAGGGACTAGCGGAACAAGAGACCCAGTACTTC.

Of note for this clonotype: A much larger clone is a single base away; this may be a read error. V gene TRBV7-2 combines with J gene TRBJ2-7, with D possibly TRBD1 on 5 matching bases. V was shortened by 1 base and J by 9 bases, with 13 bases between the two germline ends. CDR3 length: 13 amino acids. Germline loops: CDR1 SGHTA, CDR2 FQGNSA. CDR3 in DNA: TGTGCCAGCAGCTTAGTTCCAGGGCGCGTGCAGTACTTC. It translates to CASSLVPGRVQYF. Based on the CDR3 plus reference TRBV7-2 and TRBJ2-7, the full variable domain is GAGVSQSPSNKVTEKGKDVELRCDPISGHTALYWYRQSLGQGLEFLIYFQGNSAPDKSGLPSDRFSAERTGGSVSTLTIQRTQQEDSAVYLCASSLVPGRVQYFGPGTRLTVT.

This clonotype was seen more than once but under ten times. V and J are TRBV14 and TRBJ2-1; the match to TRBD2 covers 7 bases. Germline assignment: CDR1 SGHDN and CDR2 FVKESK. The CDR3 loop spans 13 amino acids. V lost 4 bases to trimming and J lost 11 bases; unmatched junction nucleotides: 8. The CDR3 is CASSPGLVMKQFF. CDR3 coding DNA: TGTGCCAGCAGCCCAGGACTAGTTATGAAGCAGTTCTTC.

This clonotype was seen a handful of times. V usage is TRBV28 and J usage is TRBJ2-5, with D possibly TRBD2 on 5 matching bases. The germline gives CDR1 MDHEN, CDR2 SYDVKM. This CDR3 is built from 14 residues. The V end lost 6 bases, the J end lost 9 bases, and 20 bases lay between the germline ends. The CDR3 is CASSKGLPQVAQYF. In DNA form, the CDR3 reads TGTGCCAGCAGCAAAGGACTGCCCCAGGTGGCCCAGTACTTC.

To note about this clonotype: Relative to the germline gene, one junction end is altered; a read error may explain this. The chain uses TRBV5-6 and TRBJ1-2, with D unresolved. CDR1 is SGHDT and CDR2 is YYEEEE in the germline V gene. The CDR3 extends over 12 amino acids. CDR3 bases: TGTGCCAGCAGCGTCGGAGACACTGGCTACAACTTC. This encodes CASSVGDTGYNF.

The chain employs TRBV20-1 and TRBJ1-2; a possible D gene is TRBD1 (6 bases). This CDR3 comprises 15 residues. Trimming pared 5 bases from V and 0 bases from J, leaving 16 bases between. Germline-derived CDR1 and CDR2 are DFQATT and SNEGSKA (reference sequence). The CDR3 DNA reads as TGCAGTGCTGGCAAACCGGGGGCGACTAACTATGGCTACACCTTC. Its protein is CSAGKPGATNYGYTF.

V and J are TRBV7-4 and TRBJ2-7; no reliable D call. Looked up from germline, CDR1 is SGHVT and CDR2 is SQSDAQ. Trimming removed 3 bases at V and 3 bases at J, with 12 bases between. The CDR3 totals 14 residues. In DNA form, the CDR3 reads TGTGCCAGCAGCTTTTACGGTGCTCGCTACGAGCAGTACTTC. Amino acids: CASSFYGARYEQYF.

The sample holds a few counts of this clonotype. CDR3 residues: CASSHAENRDGYGYTF. The CDR3 DNA sequence: TGCGCCAGCAGCCACGCCGAGAACCGGGACGGATATGGCTACACCTTC. V gene TRBV4-3 combines with J gene TRBJ1-2; D is possibly TRBD1 (5 bases). The CDR3 length is 16 residues. V was shortened by 3 bases and J by 5 bases, with 19 bases between the two germline ends. Germline CDR1 is LGHNA and CDR2 is YSLEER.

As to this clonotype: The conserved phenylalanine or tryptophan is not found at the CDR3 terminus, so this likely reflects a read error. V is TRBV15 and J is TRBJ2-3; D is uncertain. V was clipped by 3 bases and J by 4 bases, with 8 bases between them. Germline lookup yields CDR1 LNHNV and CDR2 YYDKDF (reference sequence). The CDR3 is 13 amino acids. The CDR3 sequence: CATSRDPPDTQYL. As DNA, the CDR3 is TGTGCCACCAGCAGGGACCCCCCAGATACGCAGTATTTG.